These T cell receptor beta chains were read from a single sample in a study of T cell repertoires in cytomegalovirus infection. A single record per CDR3 protein comes from TCRdb applying MiXCR to the reads. The sample carries about 140,000 distinct CDR3 sequences, under 8% recorded once. Input material: PBMCs. These receptors were obtained from a human donor in good health (CMV status not recorded). Some clones in this sample may be carry-over from other donors' samples. Both conserved end residues are part of each CDR3. A D gene is named only where the DNA matches it firmly. Not every row has a clone size; where given, it reads once, few, many or a size class.

V gene,clone size,D gene,J gene,CDR3 protein,CDR3 DNA
TRBV25-1,many,-,TRBJ1-5,CASSVGGNQPQHF,TGTGCCAGCAGTGTGGGTGGCAATCAGCCCCAGCATTTT
TRBV10-3,many,-,TRBJ2-7,CAISDPTTRGIDEQYF,TGTGCCATCAGTGACCCCACCACCCGGGGGATCGACGAGCAGTACTTC
TRBV3-1,few,-,TRBJ2-1,CASSQGRSSYNEQFF,TGTGCCAGCAGCCAAGGGAGGAGCTCCTACAATGAGCAGTTCTTC
TRBV12-3/TRBV12-4,many,-,TRBJ1-2,CASSPNLYGYTF,TGTGCCAGCAGCCCAAACCTCTATGGCTACACCTTC
TRBV11-2,few,TRBD1,TRBJ1-6,CASSTGTVNSPLHF,TGTGCCAGCAGCACCGGGACAGTTAATTCACCCCTCCACTTT
TRBV19,many,-,TRBJ2-1,CASSSPGRLNEQFF,TGTGCCAGTAGTTCTCCGGGGCGACTGAATGAGCAGTTCTTC
TRBV10-3,-,-,TRBJ2-5,CAISSDRETQYF,TGTGCCATCAGTTCTGACCGGGAGACCCAGTACTTC
TRBV12-5,many,-,TRBJ2-3,CASALGSSTDTQYF,TGTGCTAGTGCTCTGGGCAGTAGCACAGATACGCAGTATTTT
TRBV2,many,TRBD1,TRBJ1-3,CASSGTGTSGNTIYF,TGTGCCAGCAGTGGGACAGGAACATCTGGAAACACCATATATTTT
TRBV5-5,many,-,TRBJ1-2,CASSLDSPLPDGYTF,TGTGCCAGCAGCTTGGACAGCCCCCTTCCGGACGGCTACACCTTC
TRBV2,-,TRBD1,TRBJ2-3,CASSDAGTGIPLTDTQYF,TGTGCCAGCAGTGATGCCGGGACAGGAATCCCGCTCACAGATACGCAGTATTTT
TRBV7-2,many,-,TRBJ2-2,CASSSPQGRLLFF,TGTGCCAGCAGCTCCCCACAGGGAAGGCTGCTGTTTTTT